The 8 T cell receptor beta chains in this list originate from one sample, sequenced in a study of naive and memory T cell subsets. Both TRBC1 and TRBC2 were covered by a beta constant-region primer of two equimolar oligonucleotides. Four rounds of PCR amplified the ligated cDNA using nested alpha and beta constant-region primers plus SP2. Via MiXCR, TCRdb re-called the UMI-ligation and nested PCR reads, giving one row per CDR3 protein. In the table there are some 110,000 distinct CDR3 sequences, roughly 36% of which are singletons. The specimen sequenced was central memory CD4+ T cells from blood. Receptors were obtained from a human donor in good health.

This clonotype has ten or more counts. The V call is TRBV20-1, the J call TRBJ1-1; D is perhaps TRBD1 (5 bases). The CDR3 runs to 15 residues. Germline V CDR1 and CDR2: DFQATT, SNEGSKA (reference sequence). Trimming removed 1 base at V and 0 bases at J, with 12 bases between. In DNA form, the CDR3 reads TGCAGTGCTAGAGGATTAAGGGGCATGAACACTGAAGCTTTCTTT. It codes for CSARGLRGMNTEAFF.

This clonotype was counted a few times. This sequence joins TRBV7-3 and TRBJ2-5; D is unclear. V lost 0 bases, J lost 0 bases, and 5 bases lay in between. The CDR3 has 14 residues. Germline assignment: CDR1 SGHTA and CDR2 FQGTGA. The CDR3 sequence is CASSLTPDQETQYF. The CDR3 DNA is TGTGCCAGCAGCTTAACTCCGGACCAAGAGACCCAGTACTTC.

This clonotype occurred a few times. The chain joins TRBV5-8 to TRBJ2-5, with D possibly TRBD2 on 5 matching bases. V was trimmed by 3 bases and J by 1 base, leaving 13 bases between them. The CDR3 consists of 15 residues. Per the germline V gene, CDR1 is SGHTS and CDR2 is YDEGEE. The CDR3, as DNA: TGTGCCAGCAGCTCGCAAACTAGGATCCAAGAGACCCAGTACTTC. Protein product: CASSSQTRIQETQYF.

The sample holds a few counts of this clonotype. The rearrangement joins TRBV11-2 to TRBJ2-1; 13 positions match TRBD2. Trimming took 5 bases from V and 10 from J; bases not matched to a gene: 8. The length of the CDR3 is 15 residues. Germline CDR1 and CDR2: SGHAT and FQNNGV. The CDR3 loop is CASSGRLAGGGEQFF. CDR3 DNA sequence: TGTGCCAGCAGCGGGAGACTAGCGGGAGGTGGAGAGCAGTTCTTC. Complete variable domain (other parts from reference TRBV11-2 and TRBJ2-1): EAGVAQSPRYKIIEKRQSVAFWCNPISGHATLYWYQQILGQGPKLLIQFQNNGVVDDSQLPKDRFSAERLKGVDSTLKIQPAKLEDSAVYLCASSGRLAGGGEQFFGPGTRLTVL.

This clonotype was counted many times. V usage is TRBV28 and J usage is TRBJ2-5; 9 bases match TRBD2. Germline trimming cut 5 bases from V and 6 bases from J; bases unmatched to any gene: 7. This CDR3 comprises 14 residues. Germline V gives CDR1 MDHEN, CDR2 SYDVKM. CDR3 nucleotide sequence: TGTGCCAGCAGTCCTCAGCGGGGGGCGAAGACCCAGTACTTC. Its translation is CASSPQRGAKTQYF.

This clonotype was picked up a small number of times. The chain is built from TRBV6-5 and TRBJ2-7; a weak D match, TRBD2 (6 bases). This CDR3 spans 14 amino acids. CDR1 and CDR2 from the germline V gene are MNHEY and SVGAGI. V was cut by 5 bases and J by 7 bases, with 18 bases left in between. The CDR3 protein is CASSPQGGAREQYF. CDR3 bases: TGTGCCAGCAGTCCGCAAGGAGGGGCGCGGGAGCAGTACTTC.

This rearrangement joins TRBV30 to TRBJ2-3; tentative D call: TRBD2 (6 bases). V was pared by 3 bases and J by 6 bases, with 19 bases between. The CDR3 sequence is 15 residues long. In germline, CDR1 is GTSNPN, CDR2 SVGIG (reference sequence). The CDR3, as DNA: TGTGCCTGGAGCGATCCGACTAGAAGCTTTGATACGCAGTATTTT. This encodes CAWSDPTRSFDTQYF.

The chain links TRBV18 to TRBJ1-1, with D uncertain. This CDR3 contains 12 residues. The V gene's germline CDR1 is KGHSH and CDR2 LQKENI. Trimming pared 5 bases from V and 11 bases from J, leaving 15 bases between. The CDR3 loop reads CASSATKMIAFF. The CDR3 DNA follows: TGTGCCAGCTCAGCGACGAAGATGATTGCTTTCTTT.